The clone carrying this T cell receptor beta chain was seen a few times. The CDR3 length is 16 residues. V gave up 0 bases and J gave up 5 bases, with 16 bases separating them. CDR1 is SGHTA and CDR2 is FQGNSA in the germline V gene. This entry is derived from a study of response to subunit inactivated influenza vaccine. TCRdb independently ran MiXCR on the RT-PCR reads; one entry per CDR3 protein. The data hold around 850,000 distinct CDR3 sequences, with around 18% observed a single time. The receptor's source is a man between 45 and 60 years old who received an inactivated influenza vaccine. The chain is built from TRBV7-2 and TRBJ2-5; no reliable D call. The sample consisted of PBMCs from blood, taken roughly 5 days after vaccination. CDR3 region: CASSLALHLLGETQYF. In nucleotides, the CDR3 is TGTGCCAGCAGCTTAGCACTCCATCTCCTGGGGGAGACCCAGTACTTC.